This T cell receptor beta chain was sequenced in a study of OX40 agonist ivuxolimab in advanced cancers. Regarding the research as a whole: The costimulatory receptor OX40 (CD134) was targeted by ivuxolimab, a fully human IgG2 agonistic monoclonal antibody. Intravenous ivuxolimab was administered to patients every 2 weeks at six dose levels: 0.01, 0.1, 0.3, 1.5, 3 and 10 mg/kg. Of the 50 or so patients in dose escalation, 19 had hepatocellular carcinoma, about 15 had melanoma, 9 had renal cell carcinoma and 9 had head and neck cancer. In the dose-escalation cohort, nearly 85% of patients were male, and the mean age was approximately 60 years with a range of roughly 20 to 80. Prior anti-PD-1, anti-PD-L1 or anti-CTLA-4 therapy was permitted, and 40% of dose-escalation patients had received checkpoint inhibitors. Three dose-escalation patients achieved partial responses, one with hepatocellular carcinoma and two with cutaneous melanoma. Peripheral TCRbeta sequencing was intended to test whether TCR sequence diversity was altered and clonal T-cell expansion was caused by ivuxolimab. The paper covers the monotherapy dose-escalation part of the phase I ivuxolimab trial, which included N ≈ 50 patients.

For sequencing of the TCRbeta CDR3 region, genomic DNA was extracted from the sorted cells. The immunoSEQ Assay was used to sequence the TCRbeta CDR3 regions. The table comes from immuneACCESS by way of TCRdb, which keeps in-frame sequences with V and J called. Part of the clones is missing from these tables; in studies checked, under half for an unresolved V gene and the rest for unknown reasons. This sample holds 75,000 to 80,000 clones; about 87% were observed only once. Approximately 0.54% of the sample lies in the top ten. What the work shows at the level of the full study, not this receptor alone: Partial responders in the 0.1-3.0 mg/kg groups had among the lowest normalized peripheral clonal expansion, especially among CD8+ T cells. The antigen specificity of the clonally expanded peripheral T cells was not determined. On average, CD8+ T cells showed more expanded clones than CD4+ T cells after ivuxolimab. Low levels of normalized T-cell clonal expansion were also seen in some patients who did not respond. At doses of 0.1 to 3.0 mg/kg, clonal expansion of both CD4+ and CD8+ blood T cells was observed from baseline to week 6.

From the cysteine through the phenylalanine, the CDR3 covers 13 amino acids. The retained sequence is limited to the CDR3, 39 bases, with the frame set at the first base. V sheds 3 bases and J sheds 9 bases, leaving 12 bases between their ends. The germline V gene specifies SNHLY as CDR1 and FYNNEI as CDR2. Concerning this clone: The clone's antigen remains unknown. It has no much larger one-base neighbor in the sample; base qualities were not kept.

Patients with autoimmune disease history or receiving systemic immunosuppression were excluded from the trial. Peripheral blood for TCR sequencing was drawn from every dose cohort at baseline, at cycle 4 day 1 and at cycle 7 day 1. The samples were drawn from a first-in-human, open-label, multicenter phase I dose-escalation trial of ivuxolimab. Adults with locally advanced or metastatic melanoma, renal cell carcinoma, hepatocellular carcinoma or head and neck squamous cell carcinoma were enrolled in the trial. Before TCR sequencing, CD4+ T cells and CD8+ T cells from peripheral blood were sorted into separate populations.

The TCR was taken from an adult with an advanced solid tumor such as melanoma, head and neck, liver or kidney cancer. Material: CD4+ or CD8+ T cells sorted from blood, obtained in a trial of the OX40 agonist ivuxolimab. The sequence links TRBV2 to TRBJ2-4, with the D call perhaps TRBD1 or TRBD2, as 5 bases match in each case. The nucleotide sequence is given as TGTGCCAGCAGTGACGGACCGGGGACCATTCAGTACTTC. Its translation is CASSDGPGTIQYF.